The 4 T cell receptor beta chains reported below all come from one sample, sequenced in a study of cytomegalovirus exposure and HLA in healthy donors. PCR was performed using 60 Vbeta and 13 Jbeta primers. Repertoires were generated with immunoSEQ multiplex PCR, while TCRdb's copy carries only in-frame clones and drops some. Altogether 200,000 to 250,000 clones are present, about 80% being singletons, with the ten largest covering around 2.9%. Sequenced material: PBMCs. Receptor source: a woman aged 60-75 years in good health and CMV-seropositive.

The rearrangement links TRBV6-6 to TRBJ1-2; TRBD1 aligns across 8 bases. With V trimmed by 8 bases and J by 9 bases, 11 bases remained unmatched. There are 13 residues in the CDR3. From germline, CDR1 is MNHNY and CDR2 SVGAGI (reference sequence). The CDR3, as DNA: TGTGCCAGCGCCACGGGACAGGTGACGAGCTACACCTTC. It encodes CASATGQVTSYTF.

The V call is TRBV7-7, the J call TRBJ2-7; D not resolved. Deletions cut 1 base from V and 5 bases from J, with 12 bases between. Germline CDR1 is SSHAT and CDR2 is FNYEAQ (reference sequence). This CDR3 spans 14 amino acids. The CDR3 DNA reads as TGTGCCAGCAGCTTAGGGCCAACCCAACACGAGCAGTACTTC. This sequence encodes CASSLGPTQHEQYF. The variable domain in full, with the rest retrieved from reference TRBV7-7 and TRBJ2-7, is GAGVSQSPRYKVTKRGQDVTLRCDPISSHATLYWYQQALGQGPEFLTYFNYEAQPDKSGLPSDRFSAERPEGSISTLTIQRTEQRDSAMYRCASSLGPTQHEQYFGPGTRLTVT.

V usage is TRBV6-4 and J usage is TRBJ2-2; 7 bases match TRBD1. Germline V gene data show CDR1 as MRHNA and CDR2 as SNTAGT. This CDR3 spans 14 amino acids. V lost 6 bases, J lost 1 base, and 2 bases stayed unmatched. The CDR3 reads CASSRTGNTGELFF. The CDR3 DNA reads as TGTGCCAGCAGCCGGACAGGGAACACCGGGGAGCTGTTTTTT.

The chain links TRBV30 to TRBJ1-1, with D possibly being TRBD1 (6 bases). The V and J ends lost 5 bases and 5 bases respectively, with 18 bases between them. This CDR3 region has 14 residues. Germline CDR1 is GTSNPN and CDR2 is SVGIG (reference sequence). The CDR3 protein is CAWESVGGPTEAFF. The DNA of the CDR3 is TGTGCCTGGGAGTCGGTGGGGGGGCCTACTGAAGCTTTCTTT.